A single sample is the source of the 25 T cell receptor beta chains below, sequenced in a study of CD8+CD57+ T cells in acquired aplastic anemia. Genomic DNA acted as the template from which TCR beta VDJ combination and CDR3 sequence profiling were carried out. MiXCR, run by TCRdb on the reads, gives a single entry per CDR3 protein. The data contain about 160,000 distinct CDR3 sequences, 40% to 50% of them singletons. By flow cytometry, patients selected for sequencing had shown an expansion of CD8+CD57+ cells. Source material: sorted CD4+, CD8+, or CD8+CD57+ T cells (not recorded which) from PBMCs. The receptors shown here come from a human donor with aplastic anemia.

The chain links TRBV10-3 to TRBJ1-3; possible D gene TRBD1, 6 bases. Trimming shortened V by 5 bases and J by 0 bases, and 14 bases separated the two germline ends. This CDR3 region has 16 residues. Germline CDR1 and CDR2: ENHRY and SYGVKD. The CDR3 reads CAISPTGQLSGNTIYF. In DNA form, the CDR3 reads TGTGCCATCAGTCCCACTGGACAGCTCTCTGGAAACACCATATATTTT.

This clonotype was counted many times. V and J are TRBV28 and TRBJ2-5; no clear D. Per the germline V gene, CDR1 is MDHEN and CDR2 is SYDVKM. V was shortened by 6 bases and J by 9 bases, with 8 bases between the two germline ends. The CDR3 has 10 residues. The CDR3 DNA reads TGTGCCAGCAGGTCGACGGCCCAGTACTTC. It encodes CASRSTAQYF.

The rearrangement uses TRBV20-1 and TRBJ2-5; D may be TRBD1 (6 bases). CDR1 DFQATT and CDR2 SNEGSKA come from the germline V gene (reference sequence). Trimming took 3 bases from V and 5 from J, leaving 22 bases between them. The CDR3 is made up of 16 amino acids. The CDR3 DNA is TGCAGTGCTAGGGGGGCGGACGGAACGTTTGAGGAGACCCAGTACTTC. Translating it yields CSARGADGTFEETQYF.

This clonotype was found many times. The rearrangement uses TRBV6-6 and TRBJ2-5; D unclear. The V gene's germline CDR1 is MNHNY and CDR2 SVGAGI (reference sequence). The V and J ends lost 2 bases and 1 base respectively, with 5 bases between them. This CDR3 comprises 13 residues. In DNA form, the CDR3 reads TGTGCCAGCAGTTACGGCCCCCAAGAGACCCAGTACTTC. This gives the protein CASSYGPQETQYF.

This clonotype was counted between two and nine times. At one end, the junction sequence differs from germline, possibly due to a read error. The chain employs TRBV12-3 or TRBV12-4 and TRBJ1-3, with D unresolved. The CDR3 extends over 14 amino acids. The CDR3 nucleotides are TGTGCCAGCAGTTCGACAAGCTCTGGAAGCACCATATATTTT. Encoded protein: CASSSTSSGSTIYF.

This chain links TRBV7-2 with TRBJ2-3; D is unresolved. CDR3 length equals 12 residues. In germline, CDR1 is SGHTA, CDR2 FQGNSA. Trimming pared 6 bases from V and 0 bases from J, leaving 4 bases between. The DNA for the CDR3 is TGTGCCAGCAGGTATAGCACAGATACGCAGTATTTT. As protein: CASRYSTDTQYF.

The rearrangement uses TRBV10-3 and TRBJ1-6; perhaps TRBD1 as D (5 bases). Between the trimmed V and J ends, which lost 4 bases and 14 bases, there was a span of 15 bases. Germline V gene data show CDR1 as ENHRY and CDR2 as SYGVKD. The CDR3 contains 13 residues. The CDR3 nucleotides are TGTGCCATCAGTGGCTCCCTAGGGGAAACCCTCCACTTT. Its translation: CAISGSLGETLHF.

The chain has TRBV15 and TRBJ2-5; no clear D gene. The CDR3 has 15 amino acids. Trimming pared 0 bases from V and 4 bases from J, leaving 12 bases between. Germline V gene data show CDR1 as LNHNV and CDR2 as YYDKDF (reference sequence). In nucleotides, the CDR3 is TGTGCCACCAGCAGAGATAGGAATCAAGGAGAGACCCAGTACTTC. As protein: CATSRDRNQGETQYF. Full variable domain (outside the CDR3, taken from reference TRBV15 and TRBJ2-5): DAMVIQNPRYQVTQFGKPVTLSCSQTLNHNVMYWYQQKSSQAPKLLFHYYDKDFNNEADTPDNFQSRRPNTSFCFLDIRSPGLGDTAMYLCATSRDRNQGETQYFGPGTRLLVL.

This clonotype was seen ten or more times. This chain links TRBV9 with TRBJ1-5, with TRBD1 as a possible D gene (6 bases). Between the trimmed V and J ends, which lost 3 bases and 6 bases, there was a span of 13 bases. Per the germline V gene, CDR1 is SGDLS and CDR2 is YYNGEE. CDR3 length equals 14 residues. This chain's CDR3 is CASSARQDSQPQHF. The DNA for the CDR3 is TGTGCCAGCAGCGCCCGACAGGATAGTCAGCCCCAGCATTTT.

This clonotype has at least ten counts. The chain combines TRBV2 with TRBJ2-7; the D is unclear. CDR1 is SNHLY, CDR2 FYNNEI, per germline. The V end lost 7 bases, the J end lost 5 bases, and 18 bases lay between the germline ends. The CDR3 has 14 amino acids. In nucleotides, the CDR3 is TGTGCCAGCACTATAATTGCGGTGGTGGACGAGCAGTACTTC. Its protein is CASTIIAVVDEQYF.

At least ten counts were recorded for this clonotype. CDR3 nucleotides: TGTGCCTGGAGTGTCCCGAAAGAGACCCAGTACTTC. Translated: CAWSVPKETQYF. V usage is TRBV30 and J usage is TRBJ2-5; D is unclear. The ends were cut back, 0 bases at V and 3 bases at J, with 5 bases in the middle. The CDR3 runs to 12 residues. Germline CDR1 and CDR2: GTSNPN and SVGIG (reference sequence).

This chain uses TRBV29-1 with TRBJ2-1, with a possible D match to TRBD1 (5 bases). This CDR3 has 12 residues. The V gene's germline CDR1 is SQVTM and CDR2 ANQGSEA. V lost 3 bases and J lost 5, with 8 bases in between. The CDR3, as DNA: TGCAGCGTTGACAGGGTTGACAATGAGCAGTTCTTC. Protein sequence: CSVDRVDNEQFF.

This chain links TRBV15 with TRBJ1-5; 7 bases line up with TRBD1. V shed 1 base, J shed 9 bases, and the junction held 6 bases outside the gene matches. CDR3 length equals 14 residues. The V gene's germline CDR1 is LNHNV and CDR2 YYDKDF (reference sequence). CDR3 in amino acids: CATSRGQGVLPQHF. The CDR3 DNA reads TGTGCCACCAGCAGAGGACAGGGAGTCTTGCCCCAGCATTTT.

V usage is TRBV24-1 and J usage is TRBJ2-1; D is perhaps TRBD1 (5 bases). V shed 3 bases and J shed 8 bases, with 10 bases lying between them. Per the germline V gene, CDR1 is KGHDR and CDR2 is SFDVKD. This CDR3 spans 13 amino acids. The CDR3 region is CATSDAWGYEQFF. CDR3 in DNA: TGTGCCACCAGTGATGCATGGGGCTATGAGCAGTTCTTC.

For this clonotype: A much bigger clone sits one base away, suggesting this may be a read error. The chain couples TRBV12-3 or TRBV12-4 to TRBJ1-4; no definite D call. The CDR3 has 12 residues. This CDR3 is CASSFRNEKLLF. The CDR3 nucleotides read TGTGCCAGCAGTTTCAGGAATGAAAAACTGCTTTTT.

As DNA, the CDR3 is TGCAGTGCTTTACCGGGACAGGGGAACGAGCAGTACTTC. Protein product: CSALPGQGNEQYF. The gene calls are TRBV20-1 and TRBJ2-7; 10 bases map to TRBD1. Germline V gene lookup returns CDR1 DFQATT and CDR2 SNEGSKA (reference sequence). The CDR3 is made up of 13 amino acids. Trimming removed 5 bases from V and 5 bases from J; junction bases left unmatched: 6.

This clonotype was picked up many times. DNA for the CDR3: TGTGCCAGCAGTGAAGACCAGGATGCCCACTACGAGCAGTACTTC. Amino acid sequence: CASSEDQDAHYEQYF. This chain joins TRBV2 and TRBJ2-7; D not certain. The CDR3 contains 15 residues. With 1 base removed from V and 3 bases from J, the gap between germline ends came to 13 bases. The germline V gene encodes CDR1 SNHLY and CDR2 FYNNEI.

This clonotype was recorded many times. The V and J genes are TRBV11-3 and TRBJ1-1; D is possibly TRBD1 (5 bases). Germline CDR1 is SGHNT and CDR2 is YENEEA. V was clipped by 5 bases and J by 2 bases, with 12 bases between them. This CDR3 spans 14 amino acids. The CDR3 bases are TGTGCCAGCAGCCTCGGGACCTTTAACACTGAAGCTTTCTTT. Translated, it gives CASSLGTFNTEAFF.

This clonotype was seen repeatedly, ten times or more. The chain has TRBV11-3 and TRBJ2-7, with D possibly matching TRBD1 (6 bases). The CDR3 totals 16 residues. Trimming took 1 base from V and 2 from J, leaving 15 bases between them. The germline gives CDR1 SGHNT, CDR2 YENEEA. The CDR3 loop reads CASSLGAKTGTYEQYF. The CDR3 nucleotides read TGTGCCAGCAGCTTAGGGGCTAAGACAGGAACCTACGAGCAGTACTTC.

This chain connects TRBV10-3 to TRBJ1-2; no definite D call. CDR1 and CDR2 (germline): ENHRY, SYGVKD. The CDR3 consists of 14 residues. Trimming took off 3 bases at V and 2 bases at J, with 10 bases between the two ends. The CDR3 reads CAISDGSANYGYTF. The CDR3 coding sequence is TGTGCCATCAGTGATGGCAGCGCGAACTATGGCTACACCTTC.

For this clonotype: Its ends do not fully match the called genes, so a read error is possible. The rearrangement uses TRBV2 and TRBJ1-4; TRBD1 aligns across 7 bases. Germline CDR1 is SNHLY and CDR2 is FYNNEI. This CDR3 spans 16 amino acids. The CDR3 is CASNGQEGRTSEKLFF. The CDR3 nucleotides read TGTGCCAGCAACGGACAGGAGGGTCGAACTAGTGAAAAACTGTTTTTT.

A word on this clonotype: This is likely a read error, given that the CDR3 carries no conserved phenylalanine or tryptophan at its end. The chain carries TRBV29-1 and TRBJ2-7; no definite D call. V shed 6 bases and J shed 3 bases, with 12 bases lying between them. CDR1 is SQVTM, CDR2 ANQGSEA, per germline. This CDR3 spans 12 amino acids. The CDR3 nucleotides are TGCAGCGTCGTCGTGATGAGCTACGAGCAGTACCTC. Encoded protein: CSVVVMSYEQYL.

The genes are TRBV2 and TRBJ1-2, with D perhaps TRBD1 (5 bases). CDR1 SNHLY and CDR2 FYNNEI come from the germline V gene. V lost 3 bases and J 4 bases, leaving 15 bases between the germline ends. The CDR3 has 15 amino acids. The CDR3, as DNA: TGTGCCAGCAGTGAGCAAGACAGCGTAGTCTATGGCTACACCTTC. Its protein is CASSEQDSVVYGYTF.

This chain uses TRBV25-1 with TRBJ2-3; no clear D gene. Trimming removed 7 bases at V and 4 bases at J, with 6 bases between. This CDR3 is 11 amino acids long. The germline V gene has CDR1 MGHDK and CDR2 SYGVNS. In DNA form, the CDR3 reads TGTGCCAGCAAGGGTCCAGATACGCAGTATTTT. Amino acid sequence: CASKGPDTQYF. Based on the CDR3 plus reference TRBV25-1 and TRBJ2-3, the full variable domain is EADIYQTPRYLVIGTGKKITLECSQTMGHDKMYWYQQDPGMELHLIHYSYGVNSTEKGDLSSESTVSRIRTEHFPLTLESARPSHTSQYLCASKGPDTQYFGPGTRLTVL.

V and J are TRBV12-3 or TRBV12-4 and TRBJ1-3; no firm D call. The CDR3 sequence is 13 residues long. V was clipped by 3 bases and J by 8 bases, with 11 bases between them. This CDR3 reads CASSFEAAYTIYF. The CDR3 DNA follows: TGTGCCAGCAGTTTTGAGGCAGCCTACACCATATATTTT.